A selection of T cell receptor beta chains follows, all from one sample in a study of shared clonotypes between healthy human individuals. The protocol was immunoSEQ multiplex PCR, while the TCRdb copy is restricted to in-frame clones and leaves out a portion. This table holds about 680,000 clones, 92% found once. Material: naive CD8+ T cells sorted from blood. Receptors were obtained from a man aged 25-45 years in good health. Both conserved end residues are part of each CDR3. Each record gives: V gene, D gene, CDR3 protein. D genes are given only for firm matches.

TRBV19,TRBD1,CASRWTGNTGELFF
TRBV7-2,-,CASSLGGDEWEKLFF
TRBV5-5,-,CASSLSVLGNQPQHF
TRBV7-9,TRBD1,CASSAGQDNEKLFF
TRBV19,-,CASSIDGSSYNEQFF
TRBV9,-,CASSVDTRTEAFF
TRBV19,TRBD2,CASSIVTGGGLETQYF
TRBV11-2,-,CASSLGYYEQYF
TRBV9,TRBD2,CASSTGTSVYEQYF
TRBV9,TRBD1,CASSGQGAFGNTIYF
TRBV11-1,-,CASSRDVTEAFF
TRBV27,TRBD2,CASTPGLAGTNEQFF
TRBV7-9,-,CASSLAGANSPLHF
TRBV4-3,-,CASSQHWETTTGANVLTF
TRBV18,-,CASSPQDLPTQYF
TRBV25-1,-,CASSGGNGVGYTF
TRBV19,-,CASSPEGGAYTEAFF
TRBV5-4,-,CASSQSTGRPYEQYF
TRBV4-3,-,CASSQDGQANTGELFF
TRBV7-8,-,CAGGKTLGQSHTGELFF
TRBV27,-,CASSDGGYGYTF
TRBV6-1,-,CASSEGVSSYNEQFF
TRBV13,-,CASSSTTYSGELFF
TRBV11-2,-,CASSLGRLGAETQYF